This TCR beta chain was identified during a study of T cell changes during pregnancy in multiple sclerosis. Germline CDR1 reads SGHRS; CDR2 reads YFSETQ. Trimming cost V 6 bases and J 1 base, with 14 bases left between them. The CDR3 is 15 residues long. Profiling relied on immunoSEQ multiplex PCR, and the TCRdb table lists in-frame clones only, not all of them. The table lists tens of thousands of clones, under 90% of them singletons. The specimen was peripheral blood, collected after pregnancy. The rearrangement uses TRBV5-1 and TRBJ1-3; unclear D gene. The origin of this receptor is a female donor in good health, enrolled as a control in a pregnancy study. The CDR3 sequence is CASTAGSTSGNTIYF. In DNA form, the CDR3 reads TGCGCCAGCACCGCCGGGAGCACTTCTGGAAACACCATATATTTT.